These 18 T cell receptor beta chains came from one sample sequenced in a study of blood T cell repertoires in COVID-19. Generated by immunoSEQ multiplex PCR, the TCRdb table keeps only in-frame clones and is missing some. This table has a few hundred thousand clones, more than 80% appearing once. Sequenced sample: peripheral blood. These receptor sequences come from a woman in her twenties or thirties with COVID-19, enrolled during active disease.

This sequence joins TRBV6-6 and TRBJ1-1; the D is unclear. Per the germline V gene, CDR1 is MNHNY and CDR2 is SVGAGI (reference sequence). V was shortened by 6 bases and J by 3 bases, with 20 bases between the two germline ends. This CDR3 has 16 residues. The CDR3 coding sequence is TGTGCCAGCAGCACTACGGTGGAAGTCACGGACACTGAAGCTTTCTTT. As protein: CASSTTVEVTDTEAFF.

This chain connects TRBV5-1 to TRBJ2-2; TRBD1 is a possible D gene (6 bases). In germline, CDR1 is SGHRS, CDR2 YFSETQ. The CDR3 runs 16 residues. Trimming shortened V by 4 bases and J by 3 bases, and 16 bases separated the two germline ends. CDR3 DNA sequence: TGCGCCAGCAGCAGAACAGGGCCCCGTGACACCGGGGAGCTGTTTTTT. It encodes CASSRTGPRDTGELFF.

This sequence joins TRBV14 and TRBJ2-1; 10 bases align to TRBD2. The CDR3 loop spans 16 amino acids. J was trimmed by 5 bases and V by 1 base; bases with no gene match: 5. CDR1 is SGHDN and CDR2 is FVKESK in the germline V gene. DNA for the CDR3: TGTGCCAGCAGCCAAGGGCTAGCGGGAGTGGACAATGAGCAGTTCTTC. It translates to CASSQGLAGVDNEQFF.

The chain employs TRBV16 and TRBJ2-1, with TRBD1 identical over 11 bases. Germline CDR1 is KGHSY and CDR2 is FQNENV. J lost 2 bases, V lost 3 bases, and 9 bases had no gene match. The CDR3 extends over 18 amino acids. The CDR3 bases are TGTGCCAGCAGCCAGCGACCGGGACAGGGGGTTACCTACAATGAGCAGTTCTTC. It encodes CASSQRPGQGVTYNEQFF.

This CDR3 reads CASSPRPGQGIETQYF. CDR3 DNA sequence: TGCGCCAGCAGCCCACGGCCTGGACAGGGAATCGAGACCCAGTACTTC. V gene TRBV5-1 combines with J gene TRBJ2-5, with 8 bases that match TRBD1. This CDR3 is built from 16 residues. Trimming cost V 4 bases and J 5 bases; bases outside gene matches: 13. Looked up from germline, CDR1 is SGHRS and CDR2 is YFSETQ.

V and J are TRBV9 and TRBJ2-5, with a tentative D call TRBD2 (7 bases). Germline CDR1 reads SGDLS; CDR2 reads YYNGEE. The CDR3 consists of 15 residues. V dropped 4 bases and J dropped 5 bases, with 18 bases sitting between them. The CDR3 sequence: CASSLEGGDGETQYF. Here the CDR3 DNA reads TGTGCCAGCAGCTTAGAAGGGGGGGACGGGGAGACCCAGTACTTC. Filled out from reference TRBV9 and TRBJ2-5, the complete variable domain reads DSGVTQTPKHLITATGQRVTLRCSPRSGDLSVYWYQQSLDQGLQFLIQYYNGEERAKGNILERFSAQQFPDLHSELNLSSLELGDSALYFCASSLEGGDGETQYFGPGTRLLVL.

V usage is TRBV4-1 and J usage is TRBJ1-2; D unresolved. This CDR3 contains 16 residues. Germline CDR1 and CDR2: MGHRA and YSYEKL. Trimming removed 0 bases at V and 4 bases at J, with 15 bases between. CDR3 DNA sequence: TGCGCCAGCAGCCAAGATCAGGACTTGGGGTCCTATGGCTACACCTTC. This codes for CASSQDQDLGSYGYTF.

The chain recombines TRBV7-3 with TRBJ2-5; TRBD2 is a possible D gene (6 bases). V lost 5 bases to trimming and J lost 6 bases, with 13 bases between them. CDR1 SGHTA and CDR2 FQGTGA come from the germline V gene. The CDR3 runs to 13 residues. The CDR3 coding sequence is TGTGCCAGCAGCGTAATGGAGGGGCAGACCCAGTACTTC. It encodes CASSVMEGQTQYF.

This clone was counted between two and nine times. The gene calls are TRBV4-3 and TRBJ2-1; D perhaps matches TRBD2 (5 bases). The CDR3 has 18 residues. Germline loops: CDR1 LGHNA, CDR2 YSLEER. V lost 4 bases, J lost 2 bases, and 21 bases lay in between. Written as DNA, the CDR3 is TGCGCCAGCAGCCCTTCCCAGATAGCGACTTTTGCCTACAATGAGCAGTTCTTC. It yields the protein CASSPSQIATFAYNEQFF.

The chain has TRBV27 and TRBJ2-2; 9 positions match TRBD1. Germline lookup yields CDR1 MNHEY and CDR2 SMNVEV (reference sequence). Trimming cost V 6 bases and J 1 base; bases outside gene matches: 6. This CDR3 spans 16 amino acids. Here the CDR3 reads CASRNTGGQNTGELFF. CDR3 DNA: TGTGCCAGCAGGAACACAGGGGGCCAGAACACCGGGGAGCTGTTTTTT.

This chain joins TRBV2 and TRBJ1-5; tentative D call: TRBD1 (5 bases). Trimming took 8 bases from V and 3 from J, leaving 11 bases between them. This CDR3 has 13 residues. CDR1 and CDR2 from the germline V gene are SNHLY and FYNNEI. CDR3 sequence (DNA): TGTGCCAGCCTAGCGGGACCCAATCAGCCCCAGCATTTT. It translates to CASLAGPNQPQHF. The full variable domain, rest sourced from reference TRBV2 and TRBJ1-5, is EPEVTQTPSHQVTQMGQEVILRCVPISNHLYFYWYRQILGQKVEFLVSFYNNEISEKSEIFDDQFSVERPDGSNFTLKIRSTKLEDSAMYFCASLAGPNQPQHFGDGTRLSIL.

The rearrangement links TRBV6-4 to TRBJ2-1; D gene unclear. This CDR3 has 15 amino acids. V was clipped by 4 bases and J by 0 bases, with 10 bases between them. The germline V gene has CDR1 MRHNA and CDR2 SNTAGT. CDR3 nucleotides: TGTGCCAGCAGTGTTGGAGCGAGCTCCTACAATGAGCAGTTCTTC. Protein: CASSVGASSYNEQFF.

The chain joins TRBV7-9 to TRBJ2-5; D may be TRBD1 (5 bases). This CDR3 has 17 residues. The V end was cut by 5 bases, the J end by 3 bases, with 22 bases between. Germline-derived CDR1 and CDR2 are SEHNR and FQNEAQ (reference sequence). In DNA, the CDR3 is TGTGCCAGCAGCGCCCCAATTGTTTGGGGCGATGAAGAGACCCAGTACTTC. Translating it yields CASSAPIVWGDEETQYF.

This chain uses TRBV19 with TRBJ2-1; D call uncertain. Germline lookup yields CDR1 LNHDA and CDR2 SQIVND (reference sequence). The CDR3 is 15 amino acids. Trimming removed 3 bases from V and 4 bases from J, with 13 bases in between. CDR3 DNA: TGTGCCAGTAGTATTGGGCTCATGAGTTACAATGAGCAGTTCTTC. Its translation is CASSIGLMSYNEQFF.

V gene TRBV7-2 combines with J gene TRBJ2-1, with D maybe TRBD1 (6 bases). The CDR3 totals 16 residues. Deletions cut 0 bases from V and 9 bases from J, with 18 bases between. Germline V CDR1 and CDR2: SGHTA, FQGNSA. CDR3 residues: CASSLATRGAGGEQFF. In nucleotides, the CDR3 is TGTGCCAGCAGCTTAGCGACCAGGGGAGCTGGGGGTGAGCAGTTCTTC.

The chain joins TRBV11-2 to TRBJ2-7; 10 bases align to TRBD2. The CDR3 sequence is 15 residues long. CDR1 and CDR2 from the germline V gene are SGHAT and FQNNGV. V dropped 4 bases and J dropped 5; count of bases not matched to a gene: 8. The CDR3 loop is CASSSLASGRDEQYF. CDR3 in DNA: TGTGCCAGCAGCTCCCTGGCTAGCGGGAGAGACGAGCAGTACTTC.

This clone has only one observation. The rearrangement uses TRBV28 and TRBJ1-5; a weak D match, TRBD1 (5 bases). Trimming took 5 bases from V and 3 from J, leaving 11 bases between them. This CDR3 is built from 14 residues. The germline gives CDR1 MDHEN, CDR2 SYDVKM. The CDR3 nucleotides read TGTGCCAGCAGTCGGGGGTACAACAATCAGCCCCAGCATTTT. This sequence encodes CASSRGYNNQPQHF.

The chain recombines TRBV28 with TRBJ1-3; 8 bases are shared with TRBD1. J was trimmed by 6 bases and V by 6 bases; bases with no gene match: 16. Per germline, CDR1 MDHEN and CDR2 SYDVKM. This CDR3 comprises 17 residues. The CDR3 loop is CASSLRQGPTFLNTIYF. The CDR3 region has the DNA TGTGCCAGCAGCCTTAGACAGGGGCCGACTTTTCTAAACACCATATATTTT. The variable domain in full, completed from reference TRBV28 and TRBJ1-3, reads DVKVTQSSRYLVKRTGEKVFLECVQDMDHENMFWYRQDPGLGLRLIYFSYDVKMKEKGDIPEGYSVSREKKERFSLILESASTNQTSMYLCASSLRQGPTFLNTIYFGEGSWLTVV.